One sample yielded the 18 T cell receptor beta chains listed below, sequenced in a study of blood T cell repertoires in COVID-19 (dated by TCRdb to the early 2020s). Libraries were made using the immunoSEQ multiplex PCR assay. This immuneACCESS table, as held by TCRdb, lists in-frame sequences with V and J called but not all clones. Of the missing ones, under half trace to an unresolved V gene in checked studies; the others have no known cause. The sample includes 200,000 or so clones, with more than 65% observed a single time. Around 7.5% of the sample is held by the ten biggest clonotypes. Sequencing input: PBMCs or T cells enriched from blood (not recorded which). The receptors stem from a man aged 35-49 years who had recovered from COVID-19.

This chain uses TRBV7-2 with TRBJ1-1; 7 positions agree with TRBD1. CDR3 size: 14 residues. V lost 4 bases and J lost 4; bases outside the gene matches: 6. Germline CDR1 and CDR2: SGHTA and FQGNSA. Written as DNA, the CDR3 is TGTGCCAGCAGCTATCGACAGGGAGGCACTGAAGCTTTCTTT. Protein product: CASSYRQGGTEAFF.

DNA of the CDR3: TGTGCCACCAGCAGAGATCTCAGGAACCAGGGTGAAAAACTGTTTTTT. It specifies CATSRDLRNQGEKLFF. The chain links TRBV15 to TRBJ1-4; D perhaps matches TRBD1 (5 bases). V was pared by 0 bases and J by 7 bases, with 15 bases between. The CDR3 loop spans 16 amino acids. CDR1 and CDR2 (germline): LNHNV, YYDKDF (reference sequence).

The chain has TRBV5-1 and TRBJ2-5; D gene unclear. The V end lost 5 bases, the J end lost 7 bases, and 12 bases lay between the germline ends. The germline CDR1 and CDR2 sequences are SGHRS and YFSETQ. This CDR3 has 12 residues. This CDR3 reads CASRQNPWTQYF. The DNA for the CDR3 is TGCGCCAGCAGACAGAATCCCTGGACCCAGTACTTC.

Only a few counts were recorded for this clone. The rearrangement joins TRBV6-5 to TRBJ2-7; tentatively, D is TRBD1 (5 bases). Germline V lookup: CDR1 MNHEY, CDR2 SVGAGI. The CDR3 consists of 12 residues. Trimming left V 2 bases short and J 6 bases short, with 8 bases between. Written as DNA, the CDR3 is TGTGCCAGCAGTTACGGCACAGGCGAGCAGTACTTC. This encodes CASSYGTGEQYF.

The V gene is TRBV30, the J gene TRBJ1-5; no clear D. From germline, CDR1 is GTSNPN and CDR2 SVGIG (reference sequence). The germline V and J ends were trimmed by 6 bases and 1 base, with 13 bases remaining between them. The CDR3 totals 14 residues. This CDR3 is CACGYGVSNQPQHF. Written as DNA, the CDR3 is TGTGCCTGCGGGTACGGGGTCAGCAATCAGCCCCAGCATTTT.

The CDR3 here is CASRSESAGYTF. In DNA form, the CDR3 reads TGTGCCAGCAGGTCTGAATCCGCGGGCTACACCTTC. The J gene is TRBJ1-2, the V gene TRBV27; D is undetermined. Germline V CDR1 and CDR2: MNHEY, SMNVEV (reference sequence). V shed 6 bases and J shed 8 bases, with 13 bases lying between them. The CDR3 spans 12 residues.

This chain connects TRBV5-1 to TRBJ1-6; D gene uncertain. Trimming shortened V by 4 bases and J by 0 bases, and 8 bases separated the two germline ends. CDR3 length equals 15 residues. Germline lookup yields CDR1 SGHRS and CDR2 YFSETQ. This CDR3 is CASSPRSSYNSPLHF. The CDR3 region has the DNA TGCGCCAGCAGCCCTAGGAGCTCCTATAATTCACCCCTCCACTTT.

Concerning this clone itself: This same CDR3 is encoded by further DNA sequences in the sample. The chain combines TRBV19 with TRBJ2-2; TRBD1 is a possible D gene (5 bases). Trimming cost V 4 bases and J 1 base, with 7 bases left between them. Germline CDR1 and CDR2: LNHDA and SQIVND (reference sequence). This CDR3 comprises 14 residues. The chain's CDR3 is CASSTRGNTGELFF. The CDR3 DNA is TGTGCCAGTAGTACAAGGGGGAACACCGGGGAGCTGTTTTTT.

This clone has a single count. The J gene is TRBJ1-2, the V gene TRBV19, with D possibly TRBD1 on 6 matching bases. The CDR3 totals 13 residues. V lost 7 bases to trimming and J lost 6 bases, with 15 bases between them. Looked up from germline, CDR1 is LNHDA and CDR2 is SQIVND (reference sequence). The CDR3 here is CASTSSDSHGYTF. In DNA form, the CDR3 reads TGTGCCAGTACCTCCTCGGACAGTCATGGCTACACCTTC. The entire variable domain, with the rest obtained from reference TRBV19 and TRBJ1-2, is as follows: DGGITQSPKYLFRKEGQNVTLSCEQNLNHDAMYWYRQDPGQGLRLIYYSQIVNDFQKGDIAEGYSVSREKKESFPLTVTSAQKNPTAFYLCASTSSDSHGYTFGSGTRLTVV.

This clone was recorded a few times. The chain links TRBV5-1 to TRBJ2-3, with TRBD1 as a possible D gene (5 bases). Germline CDR1 reads SGHRS; CDR2 reads YFSETQ. The CDR3 contains 15 residues. The ends were cut back, 2 bases at V and 0 bases at J, with 10 bases in the middle. The CDR3 spells CASSFGPGSTDTQYF. CDR3 in DNA: TGCGCCAGCAGCTTCGGTCCAGGGAGCACAGATACGCAGTATTTT.

V is TRBV29-1 and J is TRBJ2-1, with D perhaps matching TRBD2 (5 bases). CDR3 length equals 12 residues. Looked up from germline, CDR1 is SQVTM and CDR2 is ANQGSEA. Trimming removed 1 base at V and 9 bases at J, with 10 bases between. CDR3 bases: TGCAGCGTTGAAGTGGCGGGCGGTGAGCAGTTCTTC. Translated, it gives CSVEVAGGEQFF.

This chain connects TRBV6-2 or TRBV6-3 to TRBJ2-7; 7 bases match TRBD1. The germline V gene encodes CDR1 MNHEY and CDR2 SVGEGT. V lost 6 bases, J lost 4 bases, and 9 bases stayed unmatched. The CDR3 spans 14 residues. This CDR3 is CASSRLGQRYEQYF. As DNA, the CDR3 is TGTGCCAGCAGCAGGCTGGGACAGCGTTACGAGCAGTACTTC.

The chain joins TRBV5-1 to TRBJ2-1; weak D call: TRBD1 (7 bases). V gave up 0 bases and J gave up 9 bases, with 16 bases separating them. The CDR3 has 15 residues. CDR1 and CDR2 (germline): SGHRS, YFSETQ. Here the CDR3 DNA reads TGCGCCAGCAGCTTGGATCAGGGGGGTCGAGGTGAGCAGTTCTTC. The encoded protein is CASSLDQGGRGEQFF. The full variable domain, its missing parts supplied by reference TRBV5-1 and TRBJ2-1, is KAGVTQTPRYLIKTRGQQVTLSCSPISGHRSVSWYQQTPGQGLQFLFEYFSETQRNKGNFPGRFSGRQFSNSRSEMNVSTLELGDSALYLCASSLDQGGRGEQFFGPGTRLTVL.

This rearrangement joins TRBV12-3 or TRBV12-4 to TRBJ2-1; TRBD1 matches at 8 bases. V shed 6 bases and J 5 bases; nucleotides not matched to a gene: 3. CDR3 size: 13 residues. The CDR3, as DNA: TGTGCCAGCAGCCCCAGGGGGCACAATGAGCAGTTCTTC. Translating gives CASSPRGHNEQFF.

The rearrangement links TRBV28 to TRBJ1-1, with 7 bases aligning to TRBD1. Germline assignment: CDR1 MDHEN and CDR2 SYDVKM. The CDR3 contains 13 residues. The trim removed 6 bases at V and 0 bases at J, leaving 1 base unmatched. In nucleotides, the CDR3 is TGTGCCAGCAGGGGACAGATGAACACTGAAGCTTTCTTT. Translated, it gives CASRGQMNTEAFF.

The chain combines TRBV19 with TRBJ2-2, with D possibly matching TRBD2 (5 bases). Trimming cost V 9 bases and J 5 bases, with 16 bases left between them. Germline CDR1 reads LNHDA; CDR2 reads SQIVND (reference sequence). The CDR3 is 14 residues long. The CDR3 sequence: CASQIGRGTGELFF. As DNA, the CDR3 is TGTGCCAGCCAAATCGGACGGGGAACCGGGGAGCTGTTTTTT.

The genes are TRBV2 and TRBJ2-3, with 8 bases that match TRBD2. The germline V gene has CDR1 SNHLY and CDR2 FYNNEI. There are 17 residues in the CDR3. V lost 6 bases and J lost 3; bases outside the gene matches: 14. The CDR3 DNA sequence: TGTGCCAGCAGGCGGGGGTTACGCCCGGGGGGGACAGATACGCAGTATTTT. As protein: CASRRGLRPGGTDTQYF.

The chain couples TRBV18 to TRBJ1-5; D is unclear. Trimming took off 2 bases at V and 0 bases at J, with 11 bases between the two ends. The CDR3 has 16 amino acids. Germline V gene lookup returns CDR1 KGHSH and CDR2 LQKENI. As DNA, the CDR3 is TGTGCCAGCTCACCAACGGGGAGTGGTAGCAATCAGCCCCAGCATTTT. This translates into CASSPTGSGSNQPQHF. Full variable domain (outside the CDR3, taken from reference TRBV18 and TRBJ1-5): NAGVMQNPRHLVRRRGQEARLRCSPMKGHSHVYWYRQLPEEGLKFMVYLQKENIIDESGMPKERFSAEFPKEGPSILRIQQVVRGDSAAYFCASSPTGSGSNQPQHFGDGTRLSIL.